This passage covers 28 T cell receptor beta chains from one sample sequenced in a study of control samples from healthy donors and cancer patients. The data were produced by immunoSEQ multiplex PCR, yet TCRdb's version contains in-frame clones alone and is incomplete. The data hold about 140,000 clones, with 88% observed a single time. Material for sequencing was blood. All receptors come from a woman aged 25 to 39 in good health.

The genes are TRBV28 and TRBJ1-4; possible D gene TRBD1, 5 bases. V shed 4 bases and J shed 0 bases, with 12 bases lying between them. The CDR3 is 16 amino acids. Germline CDR1 is MDHEN and CDR2 is SYDVKM. The CDR3 DNA is TGTGCCAGCAGTTCTCTGACAGACCCAACTAATGAAAAACTGTTTTTT. This gives the protein CASSSLTDPTNEKLFF.

This chain links TRBV7-8 with TRBJ1-2; 7 positions match TRBD1. CDR3 length: 14 amino acids. Germline values: CDR1 SGHVS, CDR2 FQNEAQ. V trimming: 7 bases; J trimming: 5 bases; junction bases outside the gene matches: 10. CDR3 sequence (DNA): TGTGCCAGCACCCACGACAGGGAGGGTTATGGCTACACCTTC. This codes for CASTHDREGYGYTF.

The J gene is TRBJ2-4, the V gene TRBV7-8; 9 bases are a match to TRBD2. This CDR3 region has 14 residues. The ends lost 0 bases at V and 11 bases at J; junction bases unmatched: 5. The germline V gene encodes CDR1 SGHVS and CDR2 FQNEAQ. CDR3 coding DNA: TGTGCCAGCAGCTTAGCGACTAGCGGCCCTTTTCAGTACTTC. This gives the protein CASSLATSGPFQYF.

This clone occurred once. The chain has TRBV7-2 and TRBJ1-5; D remains unclear. The CDR3 has 14 residues. CDR1 is SGHTA and CDR2 is FQGNSA in the germline V gene. The V and J ends lost 1 base and 11 bases respectively, with 15 bases between them. The CDR3 is CASSLVGLGEAQHF. The CDR3 nucleotides are TGTGCCAGCAGCTTAGTGGGGTTGGGTGAGGCCCAGCATTTT. Together with reference TRBV7-2 and TRBJ1-5, the CDR3 gives the full variable domain: GAGVSQSPSNKVTEKGKDVELRCDPISGHTALYWYRQSLGQGLEFLIYFQGNSAPDKSGLPSDRFSAERTGGSVSTLTIQRTQQEDSAVYLCASSLVGLGEAQHFGDGTRLSIL.

The rearrangement uses TRBV13 and TRBJ1-5; the D gene is possibly TRBD1 (6 bases). The CDR3 covers 18 residues. Germline V gene sequence: CDR1 PRHDT, CDR2 FYEKMQ (reference sequence). V dropped 2 bases and J dropped 0 bases, with 17 bases sitting between them. In DNA form, the CDR3 reads TGTGCCAGCAGCTTACAGGGGAGAAGGCTTTATAGCAATCAGCCCCAGCATTTT. Residues: CASSLQGRRLYSNQPQHF.

The V and J genes are TRBV6-2 or TRBV6-3 and TRBJ1-2, with D possibly matching TRBD1 (5 bases). This CDR3 spans 13 amino acids. The V end was cut by 5 bases, the J end by 7 bases, with 14 bases between. Germline CDR1 is MNHEY and CDR2 is SVGEGT. As DNA, the CDR3 is TGTGCCAGCAGTCCCTCAGGGTATGGTGGCTACACCTTC. It encodes CASSPSGYGGYTF.

This chain uses TRBV19 with TRBJ2-5; the match to TRBD1 covers 7 bases. Germline trimming cut 6 bases from V and 2 bases from J; bases unmatched to any gene: 6. The CDR3 has 14 residues. Germline V gene sequence: CDR1 LNHDA, CDR2 SQIVND (reference sequence). The CDR3 DNA is TGTGCCAGTAGCACACAGGGGATTCAAGAGACCCAGTACTTC. Encoded protein: CASSTQGIQETQYF. Combining the CDR3 with reference TRBV19 and TRBJ2-5 gives the whole variable domain DGGITQSPKYLFRKEGQNVTLSCEQNLNHDAMYWYRQDPGQGLRLIYYSQIVNDFQKGDIAEGYSVSREKKESFPLTVTSAQKNPTAFYLCASSTQGIQETQYFGPGTRLLVL.

This clone was seen a single time. The genes are TRBV7-5 and TRBJ2-3; the table's D gene call, TRBD2, was not cross checked with the DNA. TRBV7-5 has pseudogene status. The CDR3 covers 18 residues. CDR3 nucleotide sequence: TGTGTCAGAAGCTTAGCATGGGGAGGCGGGCCTAGCACAGATACGCAGTATTTT. This gives the protein CVRSLAWGGGPSTDTQYF.

This sequence joins TRBV9 and TRBJ2-2; tentatively, D is TRBD1 (6 bases). The CDR3 has 14 amino acids. CDR1 is SGDLS, CDR2 YYNGEE, per germline. V lost 2 bases and J lost 5, with 10 bases in between. The CDR3 sequence: CASSVWQGTGELFF. DNA of the CDR3: TGTGCCAGCAGCGTTTGGCAGGGGACCGGGGAGCTGTTTTTT.

This clone was seen once. The chain uses TRBV29-1 and TRBJ2-2, with D possibly matching TRBD2 (5 bases). The CDR3 is 14 residues long. Germline assignment: CDR1 SQVTM and CDR2 ANQGSEA. V gave up 6 bases and J gave up 1 base, with 12 bases separating them. CDR3 residues: CSVGAGRNTGELFF. CDR3 sequence (DNA): TGCAGCGTCGGTGCTGGGAGGAACACCGGGGAGCTGTTTTTT.

The chain has TRBV19 and TRBJ2-7; no clear D. Germline CDR1 LNHDA, CDR2 SQIVND (reference sequence). The CDR3 covers 15 residues. Trimming removed 0 bases from V and 6 bases from J, with 15 bases in between. CDR3 protein: CASSIDFYGRLEQYF. The CDR3 nucleotides are TGTGCCAGTAGTATAGATTTCTATGGGCGCCTCGAGCAGTACTTC.

The chain recombines TRBV27 with TRBJ1-6, with 7 bases matching TRBD1. The CDR3 length is 15 residues. CDR1 is MNHEY, CDR2 SMNVEV, per germline (reference sequence). Germline trimming cut 6 bases from V and 8 bases from J; bases unmatched to any gene: 10. CDR3 region: CASRQGTAIDSPLHF. CDR3 bases: TGTGCCAGCAGACAAGGGACAGCTATAGATTCACCCCTCCACTTT.

The V gene is TRBV3-1 (or the pseudogene TRBV3-2), the J gene TRBJ2-4; TRBD2 is a possible D gene (5 bases). Germline V CDR1 and CDR2: LGHDT, YNNKEL (reference sequence). CDR3 length equals 15 residues. V gave up 2 bases and J gave up 0 bases, with 8 bases separating them. CDR3 amino acids: CASSQSGLAKNIQYF. DNA of the CDR3: TGTGCCAGCAGCCAATCCGGACTAGCCAAAAACATTCAGTACTTC.

The chain employs TRBV2 and TRBJ2-1, with 7 bases identical to TRBD2. The germline CDR1 and CDR2 sequences are SNHLY and FYNNEI. V shed 7 bases and J 2 bases; nucleotides not matched to a gene: 5. CDR3 length: 14 amino acids. The CDR3: CASKERDPYNEQFF. The CDR3 nucleotides read TGTGCCAGCAAGGAGCGGGACCCCTACAATGAGCAGTTCTTC.

This chain connects TRBV3-1 (or the pseudogene TRBV3-2) to TRBJ1-5; a weak D match, TRBD1 (5 bases). Looked up from germline, CDR1 is LGHDT and CDR2 is YNNKEL (reference sequence). Trimming took off 3 bases at V and 11 bases at J, with 23 bases between the two ends. This CDR3 is 16 amino acids long. Here the CDR3 DNA reads TGTGCCAGCAGCCACGGTGTAGGGACGGTCCCTCGGTCCCAGCATTTT. This codes for CASSHGVGTVPRSQHF.

This chain joins TRBV19 and TRBJ2-7, with D hard to call. The ends were cut back, 1 base at V and 2 bases at J, with 9 bases in the middle. Per germline, CDR1 LNHDA and CDR2 SQIVND (reference sequence). The length of the CDR3 is 14 residues. CDR3 region: CASSIAGPAYEQYF. The DNA for the CDR3 is TGTGCCAGTAGTATAGCCGGGCCAGCCTACGAGCAGTACTTC.

The CDR3 nucleotides read TGTGCCAGTAGTAGAACAGGGGGACCGGCTAATGAAAAACTGTTTTTT. This sequence encodes CASSRTGGPANEKLFF. The V gene is TRBV19, the J gene TRBJ1-4, with 8 bases that match TRBD1. CDR3 length: 16 residues. V lost 4 bases, J lost 3 bases, and 7 bases stayed unmatched. The germline CDR1 and CDR2 sequences are LNHDA and SQIVND (reference sequence).

The chain links TRBV6-5 to TRBJ2-7; TRBD2 matches 10 bases. This CDR3 spans 13 amino acids. Germline CDR1 MNHEY, CDR2 SVGAGI. Trimming cost V 6 bases and J 7 bases; bases outside gene matches: 6. CDR3 amino acids: CASRALAGWEQYF. CDR3 nucleotides: TGTGCCAGCAGGGCACTAGCGGGGTGGGAGCAGTACTTC.

The chain recombines TRBV27 with TRBJ1-1; a weak D match, TRBD1 (5 bases). V lost 6 bases and J 8 bases, leaving 13 bases between the germline ends. This CDR3 has 12 residues. In germline, CDR1 is MNHEY, CDR2 SMNVEV (reference sequence). CDR3 nucleotides: TGTGCCAGCAGGGAGGGGCGACGGGAAGCTTTCTTT. It codes for CASREGRREAFF.

The chain recombines TRBV24-1 with TRBJ1-6; maybe TRBD1 (5 bases). Germline V gene data show CDR1 as KGHDR and CDR2 as SFDVKD. The CDR3 spans 14 residues. Between the trimmed V and J ends, which lost 7 bases and 5 bases, there was a span of 11 bases. CDR3 residues: CATRGTGDNSPLHF. In DNA form, the CDR3 reads TGTGCCACCAGGGGGACCGGCGATAATTCACCCCTCCACTTT.

The chain has TRBV28 and TRBJ1-5; D is ambiguous. This CDR3 is 14 amino acids long. The germline CDR1 and CDR2 sequences are MDHEN and SYDVKM. Between the trimmed V and J ends, which lost 8 bases and 1 base, there was a span of 12 bases. CDR3 sequence: CASRIPMSNQPQHF. The CDR3 DNA sequence: TGTGCCAGCCGTATCCCCATGAGCAATCAGCCCCAGCATTTT.

The chain joins TRBV6-2 or TRBV6-3 to TRBJ2-3; TRBD2 matches 8 bases. Germline V gene sequence: CDR1 MNHEY, CDR2 SVGEGT. The ends lost 0 bases at V and 4 bases at J; junction bases unmatched: 6. CDR3 length: 16 residues. CDR3 amino acids: CASSYSAGDAADTQYF. CDR3 bases: TGTGCCAGCAGTTACTCAGCGGGAGATGCCGCAGATACGCAGTATTTT.

The V call is TRBV28, the J call TRBJ1-5; 9 bases match TRBD1. Germline V gene sequence: CDR1 MDHEN, CDR2 SYDVKM. J gave up 1 base and V 5 bases, and 6 bases lay outside the gene matches. This CDR3 comprises 16 residues. The CDR3 region is CASSQQGAGSNQPQHF. The CDR3 DNA sequence: TGTGCCAGCAGTCAACAGGGGGCGGGGAGCAATCAGCCCCAGCATTTT.

The CDR3 region is CASSVGTSAYNEQFF. CDR3 DNA: TGTGCCAGCAGTGTCGGGACTAGCGCTTACAATGAGCAGTTCTTC. The rearrangement links TRBV2 to TRBJ2-1; TRBD2 matches 10 bases. The CDR3 has 15 amino acids. J gave up 4 bases and V 4 bases, and 4 bases lay outside the gene matches. Germline V gives CDR1 SNHLY, CDR2 FYNNEI.

This clone was counted between two and nine times. V and J are TRBV19 and TRBJ2-7; perhaps TRBD1 as D (6 bases). Trimming stripped 4 bases from V and 1 base from J, with 14 bases between. CDR1 and CDR2 (germline): LNHDA, SQIVND (reference sequence). The length of the CDR3 is 15 residues. CDR3 coding DNA: TGTGCCAGTAGTAACCAACTAACAGGGTCCTACGAGCAGTACTTC. This translates into CASSNQLTGSYEQYF. The variable domain in full, with the rest retrieved from reference TRBV19 and TRBJ2-7, is DGGITQSPKYLFRKEGQNVTLSCEQNLNHDAMYWYRQDPGQGLRLIYYSQIVNDFQKGDIAEGYSVSREKKESFPLTVTSAQKNPTAFYLCASSNQLTGSYEQYFGPGTRLTVT.

A single count supports this clone. This rearrangement joins TRBV6-4 to TRBJ1-2, with 7 nucleotides matching TRBD1. The germline V gene encodes CDR1 MRHNA and CDR2 SNTAGT. CDR3 size: 12 residues. V gave up 6 bases and J gave up 8 bases; unmatched junction bases: 6. The CDR3 DNA is TGTGCCAGCAGCAGGGGGGATCGGGGCTACACCTTC. It is translated as CASSRGDRGYTF.

The chain combines TRBV7-6 with TRBJ2-1; 9 bases map to TRBD1. The CDR3 length is 18 residues. CDR1 and CDR2 from the germline V gene are SGHVS and FNYEAQ. Trimming removed 5 bases from V and 0 bases from J; junction bases left unmatched: 11. The CDR3 nucleotides read TGTGCCAGCAGCCCCCGGGACAGGGTGGGGAGCTCCTACAATGAGCAGTTCTTC. Protein sequence: CASSPRDRVGSSYNEQFF.

Turning to this clone: The sample has other DNA sequences that encode this CDR3 too. V and J are TRBV24-1 and TRBJ1-5; no reliable D call. Trimming left V 4 bases short and J 0 bases short, with 6 bases between. Germline V CDR1 and CDR2: KGHDR, SFDVKD. This CDR3 spans 14 amino acids. Here the CDR3 reads CATSEGSSNQPQHF. CDR3 nucleotides: TGTGCCACCAGTGAGGGCAGTAGCAATCAGCCCCAGCATTTT.